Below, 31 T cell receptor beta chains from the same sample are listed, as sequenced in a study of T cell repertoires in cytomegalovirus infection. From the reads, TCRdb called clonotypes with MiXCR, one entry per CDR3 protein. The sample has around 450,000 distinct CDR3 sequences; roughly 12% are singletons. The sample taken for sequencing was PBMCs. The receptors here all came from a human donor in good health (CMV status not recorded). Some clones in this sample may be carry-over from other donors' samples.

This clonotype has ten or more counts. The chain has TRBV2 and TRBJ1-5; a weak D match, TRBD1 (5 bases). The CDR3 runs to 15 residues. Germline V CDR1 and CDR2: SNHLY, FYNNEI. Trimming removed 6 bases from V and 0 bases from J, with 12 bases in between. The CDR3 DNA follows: TGTGCCAGCAGGGTGAGCAGGGTTAGCAATCAGCCCCAGCATTTT. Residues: CASRVSRVSNQPQHF.

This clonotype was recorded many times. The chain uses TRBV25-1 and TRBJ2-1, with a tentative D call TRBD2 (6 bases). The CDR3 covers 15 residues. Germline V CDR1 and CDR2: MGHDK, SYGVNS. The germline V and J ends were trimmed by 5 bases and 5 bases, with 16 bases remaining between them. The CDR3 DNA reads TGTGCCAGCAGTCCGAGTCGGAGGGCACACAATGAGCAGTTCTTC. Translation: CASSPSRRAHNEQFF.

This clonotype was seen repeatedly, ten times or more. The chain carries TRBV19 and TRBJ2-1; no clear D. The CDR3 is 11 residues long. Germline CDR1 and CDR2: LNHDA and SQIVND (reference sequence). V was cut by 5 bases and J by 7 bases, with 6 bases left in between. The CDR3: CASSVHNEQFF. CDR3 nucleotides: TGTGCCAGTAGTGTTCATAATGAGCAGTTCTTC.

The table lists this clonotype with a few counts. The CDR3 DNA reads as TGTGCCAGCAGCGTAAATACAGGGGCCTACAATGAGCAGTTCTTC. It specifies CASSVNTGAYNEQFF. V usage is TRBV9 and J usage is TRBJ2-1; 7 nucleotides align to TRBD1. V shed 1 base, J shed 2 bases, and the junction held 3 bases outside the gene matches. The length of the CDR3 is 15 residues. Germline loops: CDR1 SGDLS, CDR2 YYNGEE.

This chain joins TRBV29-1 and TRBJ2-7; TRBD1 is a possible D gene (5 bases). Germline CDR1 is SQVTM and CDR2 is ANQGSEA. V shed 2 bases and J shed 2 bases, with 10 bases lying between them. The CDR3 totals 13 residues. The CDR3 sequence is CSVERQGTYEQYF. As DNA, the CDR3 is TGCAGCGTTGAACGGCAGGGAACCTACGAGCAGTACTTC.

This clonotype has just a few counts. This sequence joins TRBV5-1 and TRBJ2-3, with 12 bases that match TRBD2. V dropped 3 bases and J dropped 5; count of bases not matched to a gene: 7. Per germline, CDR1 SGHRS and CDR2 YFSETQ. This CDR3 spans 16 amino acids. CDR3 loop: CASSSQLAGGGDTQYF. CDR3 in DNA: TGCGCCAGCAGCTCCCAACTAGCGGGGGGCGGAGATACGCAGTATTTT.

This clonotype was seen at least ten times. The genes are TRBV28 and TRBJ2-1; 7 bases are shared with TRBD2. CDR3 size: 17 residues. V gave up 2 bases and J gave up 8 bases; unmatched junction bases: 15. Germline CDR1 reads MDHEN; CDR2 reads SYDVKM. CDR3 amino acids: CASSLTHNGGDRDEQFF. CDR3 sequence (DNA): TGTGCCAGCAGTTTAACCCATAATGGGGGGGATCGAGATGAGCAGTTCTTC. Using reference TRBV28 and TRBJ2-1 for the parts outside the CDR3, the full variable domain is DVKVTQSSRYLVKRTGEKVFLECVQDMDHENMFWYRQDPGLGLRLIYFSYDVKMKEKGDIPEGYSVSREKKERFSLILESASTNQTSMYLCASSLTHNGGDRDEQFFGPGTRLTVL.

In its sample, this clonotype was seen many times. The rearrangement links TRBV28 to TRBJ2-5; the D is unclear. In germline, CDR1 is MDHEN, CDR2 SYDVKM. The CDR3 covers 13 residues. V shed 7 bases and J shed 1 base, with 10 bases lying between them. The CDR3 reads CASTPGAQETQYF. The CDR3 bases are TGTGCCAGCACCCCGGGCGCCCAAGAGACCCAGTACTTC. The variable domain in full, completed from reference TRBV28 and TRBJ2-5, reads DVKVTQSSRYLVKRTGEKVFLECVQDMDHENMFWYRQDPGLGLRLIYFSYDVKMKEKGDIPEGYSVSREKKERFSLILESASTNQTSMYLCASTPGAQETQYFGPGTRLLVL.

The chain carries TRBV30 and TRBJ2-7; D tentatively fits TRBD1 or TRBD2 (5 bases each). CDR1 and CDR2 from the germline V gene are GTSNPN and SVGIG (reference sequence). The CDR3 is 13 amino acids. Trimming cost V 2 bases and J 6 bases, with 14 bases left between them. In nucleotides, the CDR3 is TGTGCCTGGAGTTTCGCAGGGAGCGGCGAGCAGTACTTC. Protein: CAWSFAGSGEQYF. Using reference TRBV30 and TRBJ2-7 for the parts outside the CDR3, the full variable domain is SQTIHQWPATLVQPVGSPLSLECTVEGTSNPNLYWYRQAAGRGLQLLFYSVGIGQISSEVPQNLSASRPQDRQFILSSKKLLLSDSGFYLCAWSFAGSGEQYFGPGTRLTVT.

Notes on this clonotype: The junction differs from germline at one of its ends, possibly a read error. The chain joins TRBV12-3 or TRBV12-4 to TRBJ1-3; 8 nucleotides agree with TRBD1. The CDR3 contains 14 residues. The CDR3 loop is CVSTYRGFGNTIYF. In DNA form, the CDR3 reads TGTGTCAGCACGTACAGGGGGTTCGGAAACACCATATATTTT.

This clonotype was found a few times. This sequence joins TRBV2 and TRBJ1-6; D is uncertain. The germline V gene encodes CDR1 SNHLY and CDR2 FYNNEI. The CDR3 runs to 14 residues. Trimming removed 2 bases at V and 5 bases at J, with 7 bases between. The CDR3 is CASSEYRNNSPLHF. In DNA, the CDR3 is TGTGCCAGCAGTGAATACAGAAATAATTCACCCCTCCACTTT.

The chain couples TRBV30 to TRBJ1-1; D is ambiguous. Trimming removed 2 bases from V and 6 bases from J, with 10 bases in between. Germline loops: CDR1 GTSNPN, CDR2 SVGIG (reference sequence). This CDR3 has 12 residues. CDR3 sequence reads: CAWSRYRAEAFF. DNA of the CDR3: TGTGCCTGGAGTAGGTACCGGGCTGAAGCTTTCTTT. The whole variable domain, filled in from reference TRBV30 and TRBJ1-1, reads SQTIHQWPATLVQPVGSPLSLECTVEGTSNPNLYWYRQAAGRGLQLLFYSVGIGQISSEVPQNLSASRPQDRQFILSSKKLLLSDSGFYLCAWSRYRAEAFFGQGTRLTVV.

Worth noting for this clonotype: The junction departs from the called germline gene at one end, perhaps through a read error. The CDR3: CTSSLGLEGVTDTQYF. The CDR3 nucleotides are TGTACCAGCAGCTTGGGACTAGAGGGAGTCACAGATACGCAGTATTTT. V is TRBV7-6 and J is TRBJ2-3; 8 positions match TRBD2. The V gene's germline CDR1 is SGHVS and CDR2 FNYEAQ. The CDR3 totals 16 residues.

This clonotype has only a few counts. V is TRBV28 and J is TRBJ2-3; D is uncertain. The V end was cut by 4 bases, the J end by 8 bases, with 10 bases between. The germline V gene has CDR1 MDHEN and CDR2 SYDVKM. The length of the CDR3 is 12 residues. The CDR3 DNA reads TGTGCCAGCAGTTCTGGGTTGGGTACGCAGTATTTT. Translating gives CASSSGLGTQYF.

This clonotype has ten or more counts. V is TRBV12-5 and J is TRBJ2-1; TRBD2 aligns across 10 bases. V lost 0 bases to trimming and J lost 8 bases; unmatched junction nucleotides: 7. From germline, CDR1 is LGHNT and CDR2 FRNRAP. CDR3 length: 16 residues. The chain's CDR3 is CASGLVLSGRVDEQFF. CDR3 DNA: TGTGCTAGTGGTTTGGTACTGAGCGGGAGGGTCGATGAGCAGTTCTTC.

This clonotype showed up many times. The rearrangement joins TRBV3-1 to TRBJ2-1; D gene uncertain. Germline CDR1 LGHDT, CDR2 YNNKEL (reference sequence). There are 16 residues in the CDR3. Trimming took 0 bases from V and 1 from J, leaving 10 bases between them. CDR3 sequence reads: CASSQDGRVSYNEQFF. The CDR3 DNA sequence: TGTGCCAGCAGCCAAGATGGCCGGGTTTCCTACAATGAGCAGTTCTTC.

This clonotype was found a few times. The DNA of the CDR3 is TGCAGTGCTAGAGATGGATCAGGGAACACTGAAGCTTTCTTT. Protein sequence: CSARDGSGNTEAFF. V gene TRBV20-1 combines with J gene TRBJ1-1; no reliable D call. With 0 bases removed from V and 1 base from J, the gap between germline ends came to 9 bases. CDR3 length equals 14 residues. CDR1 is DFQATT, CDR2 SNEGSKA, per germline (reference sequence).

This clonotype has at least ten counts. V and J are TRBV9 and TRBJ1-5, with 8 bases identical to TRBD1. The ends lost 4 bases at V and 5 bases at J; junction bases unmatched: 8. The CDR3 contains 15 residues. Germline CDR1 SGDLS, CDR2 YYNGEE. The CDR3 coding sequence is TGTGCCAGCAGCACCGGGACAGGTTTTTATCAGCCCCAGCATTTT. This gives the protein CASSTGTGFYQPQHF.

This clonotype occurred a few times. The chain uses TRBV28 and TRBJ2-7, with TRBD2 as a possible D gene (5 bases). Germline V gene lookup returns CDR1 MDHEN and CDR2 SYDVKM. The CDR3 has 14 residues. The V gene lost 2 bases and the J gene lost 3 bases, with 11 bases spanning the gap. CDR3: CASSLLVGGYEQYF. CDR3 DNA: TGTGCCAGCAGTTTACTCGTCGGAGGCTACGAGCAGTACTTC. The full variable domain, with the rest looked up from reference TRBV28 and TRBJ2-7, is DVKVTQSSRYLVKRTGEKVFLECVQDMDHENMFWYRQDPGLGLRLIYFSYDVKMKEKGDIPEGYSVSREKKERFSLILESASTNQTSMYLCASSLLVGGYEQYFGPGTRLTVT.

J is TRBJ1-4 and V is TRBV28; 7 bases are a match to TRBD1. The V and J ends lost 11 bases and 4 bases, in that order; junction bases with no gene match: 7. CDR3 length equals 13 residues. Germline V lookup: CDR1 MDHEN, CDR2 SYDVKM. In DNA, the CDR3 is TGTGCCGCCCAGGGGGGCCTTAATGAAAAACTGTTTTTT. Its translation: CAAQGGLNEKLFF. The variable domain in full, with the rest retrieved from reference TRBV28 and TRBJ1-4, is DVKVTQSSRYLVKRTGEKVFLECVQDMDHENMFWYRQDPGLGLRLIYFSYDVKMKEKGDIPEGYSVSREKKERFSLILESASTNQTSMYLCAAQGGLNEKLFFGSGTQLSVL.

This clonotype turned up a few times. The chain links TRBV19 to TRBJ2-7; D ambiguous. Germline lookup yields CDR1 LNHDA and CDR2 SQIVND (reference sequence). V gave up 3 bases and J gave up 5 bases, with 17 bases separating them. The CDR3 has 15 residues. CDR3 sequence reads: CASSMWQAGVDEQYF. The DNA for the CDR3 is TGTGCCAGTAGTATGTGGCAGGCCGGCGTTGACGAGCAGTACTTC.

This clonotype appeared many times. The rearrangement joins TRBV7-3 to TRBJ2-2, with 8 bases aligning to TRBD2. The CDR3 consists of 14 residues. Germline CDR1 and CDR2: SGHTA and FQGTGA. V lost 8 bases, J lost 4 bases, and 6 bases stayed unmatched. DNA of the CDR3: TGTGCCAGCGGACCGGGAGGGACCACCGGGGAGCTGTTTTTT. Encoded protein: CASGPGGTTGELFF. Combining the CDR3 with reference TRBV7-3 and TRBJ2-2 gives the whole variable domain GAGVSQTPSNKVTEKGKYVELRCDPISGHTALYWYRQSLGQGPEFLIYFQGTGAADDSGLPNDRFFAVRPEGSVSTLKIQRTERGDSAVYLCASGPGGTTGELFFGEGSRLTVL.

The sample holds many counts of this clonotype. The chain's CDR3 is CASSLGGALNTEAFF. CDR3 nucleotides: TGTGCCAGCAGCTTAGGGGGGGCCCTGAACACTGAAGCTTTCTTT. The chain links TRBV7-2 to TRBJ1-1; a weak D match, TRBD1 (6 bases). The V end was cut by 1 base, the J end by 0 bases, with 9 bases between. Germline V gene lookup returns CDR1 SGHTA and CDR2 FQGNSA. This CDR3 contains 15 residues.

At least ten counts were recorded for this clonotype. DNA for the CDR3: TGTGCCAGCAGGCCACTCCAGGGTGAAGCTTTCTTT. This encodes CASRPLQGEAFF. The rearrangement links TRBV6-5 to TRBJ1-1; D is perhaps TRBD1 (5 bases). V was cut by 6 bases and J by 7 bases, with 12 bases left in between. Per the germline V gene, CDR1 is MNHEY and CDR2 is SVGAGI. The CDR3 is 12 amino acids.

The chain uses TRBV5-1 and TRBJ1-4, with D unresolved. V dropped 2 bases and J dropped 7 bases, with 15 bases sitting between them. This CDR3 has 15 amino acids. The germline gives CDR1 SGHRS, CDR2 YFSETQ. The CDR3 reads CASSFDGSLGEKLFF. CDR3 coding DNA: TGCGCCAGCAGCTTCGACGGCAGCCTCGGTGAAAAACTGTTTTTT.

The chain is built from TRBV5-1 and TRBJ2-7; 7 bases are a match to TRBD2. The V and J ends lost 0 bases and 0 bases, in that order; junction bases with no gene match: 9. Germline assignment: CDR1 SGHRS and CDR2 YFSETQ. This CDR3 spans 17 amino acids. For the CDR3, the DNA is TGCGCCAGCAGCTTGGCTTCGGGCGGGGGAATCTCCTACGAGCAGTACTTC. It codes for CASSLASGGGISYEQYF.

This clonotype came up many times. CDR3: CASSPAGGQMNTEAFF. Here the CDR3 DNA reads TGTGCCAGCAGCCCCGCAGGGGGACAAATGAACACTGAAGCTTTCTTT. J is TRBJ1-1 and V is TRBV7-2; the match to TRBD1 covers 7 bases. The J segment lost 0 bases and the V segment lost 5 bases, leaving 9 bases of the junction unmatched. Germline assignment: CDR1 SGHTA and CDR2 FQGNSA. CDR3 length equals 16 residues.

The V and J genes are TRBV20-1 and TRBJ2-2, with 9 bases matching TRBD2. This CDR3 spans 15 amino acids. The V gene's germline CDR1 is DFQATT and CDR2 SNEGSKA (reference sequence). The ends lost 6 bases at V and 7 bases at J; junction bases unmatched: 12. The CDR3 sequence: CSARSGTSSSGELFF. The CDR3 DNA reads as TGCAGTGCCAGATCGGGGACTAGCAGCAGCGGGGAGCTGTTTTTT.

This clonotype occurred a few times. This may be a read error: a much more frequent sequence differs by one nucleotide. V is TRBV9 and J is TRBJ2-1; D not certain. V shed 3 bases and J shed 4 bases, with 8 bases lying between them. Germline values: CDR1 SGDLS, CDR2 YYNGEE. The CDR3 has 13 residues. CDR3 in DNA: TGTGCCAGCAGCGCGTCCAATTACAATGAGCAGTTCTTC. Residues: CASSASNYNEQFF.

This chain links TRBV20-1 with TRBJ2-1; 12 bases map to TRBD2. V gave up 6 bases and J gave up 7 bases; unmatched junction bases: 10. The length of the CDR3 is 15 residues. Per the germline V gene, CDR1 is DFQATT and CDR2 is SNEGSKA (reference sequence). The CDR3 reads CSAFRTSGVGNEQFF. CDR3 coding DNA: TGCAGTGCCTTCCGGACTAGCGGGGTTGGGAATGAGCAGTTCTTC.

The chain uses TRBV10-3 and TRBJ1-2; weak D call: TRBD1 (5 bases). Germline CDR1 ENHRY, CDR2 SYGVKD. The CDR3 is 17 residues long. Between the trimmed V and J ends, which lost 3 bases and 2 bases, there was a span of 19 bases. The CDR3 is CAISDPVPGRGNYGYTF. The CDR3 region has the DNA TGTGCCATCAGTGACCCCGTCCCGGGTAGGGGCAACTATGGCTACACCTTC.